The 25 T cell receptor beta chains below were found in one sample sequenced in a study of blood T cell repertoires in COVID-19. Produced via immunoSEQ multiplex PCR; TCRdb's table is partial and in-frame only. The sample consists of approximately 300,000 clones, approximately 90% of them appearing once. Sequencing used peripheral blood. The receptors derive from a woman between 25 and 40 years old with COVID-19, enrolled during active disease.

V and J are TRBV27 and TRBJ1-1, with D perhaps TRBD1 (5 bases). The germline V gene encodes CDR1 MNHEY and CDR2 SMNVEV (reference sequence). CDR3 length: 14 residues. Trimming cost V 0 bases and J 10 bases, with 15 bases left between them. The CDR3: CASSLSTLGVRAFF. The CDR3 coding sequence is TGTGCCAGCAGTTTATCGACCCTAGGGGTTCGAGCTTTCTTT.

The chain joins TRBV23-1 to TRBJ1-5; 9 bases align to TRBD1. TRBV23-1 is reported as an ORF; its role is uncertain. The CDR3 extends over 16 amino acids. V gave up 8 bases and J gave up 6 bases; unmatched junction bases: 14. CDR3 nucleotides: TGCGCCAGCGAACAGGGGGCCCCGCGGAAAGTTCAGCCCCAGCATTTT. Its translation is CASEQGAPRKVQPQHF.

This chain connects TRBV19 to TRBJ1-1, with 9 nucleotides matching TRBD1. The CDR3 is made up of 18 amino acids. After removal of 4 bases from V and 4 bases from J, the junction contained 16 bases not matched to a gene. The germline V gene has CDR1 LNHDA and CDR2 SQIVND (reference sequence). CDR3: CASSRVRGTGGLATEAFF. The CDR3 DNA reads TGTGCCAGTAGTAGAGTAAGAGGAACAGGGGGCCTTGCCACTGAAGCTTTCTTT.

The rearrangement uses TRBV18 and TRBJ1-4; D remains unclear. The CDR3 has 14 amino acids. Germline assignment: CDR1 KGHSH and CDR2 LQKENI. V was pared by 5 bases and J by 5 bases, with 12 bases between. This chain's CDR3 is CASSSELTNEKLFF. CDR3 DNA: TGTGCCAGCTCATCGGAGCTTACCAATGAAAAACTGTTTTTT.

V is TRBV13 and J is TRBJ2-7, with a tentative D call TRBD1 (7 bases). Between the trimmed V and J ends, which lost 5 bases and 6 bases, there was a span of 8 bases. CDR1 is PRHDT and CDR2 is FYEKMQ in the germline V gene (reference sequence). The CDR3 extends over 11 amino acids. The CDR3 region has the DNA TGTGCCAGCAGCCAGGGGGGCGAGCAGTACTTC. Its translation: CASSQGGEQYF.

V and J are TRBV6-2 or TRBV6-3 and TRBJ2-7; D uncertain. With 2 bases removed from V and 5 bases from J, the gap between germline ends came to 10 bases. Germline V CDR1 and CDR2: MNHEY, SVGEGT. CDR3 length: 13 residues. The CDR3 bases are TGTGCCAGCAGTTACAATGTAGTCGACGAGCAGTACTTC. It specifies CASSYNVVDEQYF.

The V and J genes are TRBV7-2 and TRBJ2-2; D is unclear. Germline assignment: CDR1 SGHTA and CDR2 FQGNSA. The ends were cut back, 10 bases at V and 3 bases at J, with 18 bases in the middle. The CDR3 extends over 15 amino acids. CDR3 loop: CATTKLRVDTGELFF. DNA of the CDR3: TGTGCCACAACGAAGCTCCGGGTAGACACCGGGGAGCTGTTTTTT.

The chain uses TRBV5-1 and TRBJ2-1; D is unresolved. In germline, CDR1 is SGHRS, CDR2 YFSETQ. The V end was cut by 0 bases, the J end by 0 bases, with 7 bases between. This CDR3 has 15 residues. The chain's CDR3 is CASSLAVSSYNEQFF. DNA of the CDR3: TGCGCCAGCAGCTTGGCGGTGAGCTCCTACAATGAGCAGTTCTTC.

The chain combines TRBV19 with TRBJ2-6, with 11 bases that match TRBD1. Germline V gene lookup returns CDR1 LNHDA and CDR2 SQIVND (reference sequence). After removal of 6 bases from V and 1 base from J, the junction contained 5 bases not matched to a gene. This CDR3 contains 17 residues. The CDR3 loop reads CASRSGTGGSGANVLTF. The CDR3 DNA reads as TGTGCCAGTAGATCCGGGACAGGGGGGTCTGGGGCCAACGTCCTGACTTTC.

The gene calls are TRBV21-1 and TRBJ2-1; the table names TRBD1, a call not compared with the DNA. TRBV21-1 corresponds to a pseudogene. CDR3 length: 17 amino acids. The CDR3 DNA follows: TGTGCCAGCAGCAGGGGAGTGGACAGGGGGTTCTACAATGAGCAGTTCTTC. Protein sequence: CASSRGVDRGFYNEQFF.

This chain joins TRBV5-8 and TRBJ2-1, with a tentative D call TRBD1 (6 bases). This CDR3 contains 11 residues. CDR1 is SGHTS, CDR2 YDEGEE, per germline. V lost 7 bases and J lost 9, with 11 bases in between. The CDR3 nucleotides read TGTGCCAGCCGACAGGCGGGTGAGCAGTTCTTC. Translation gives CASRQAGEQFF.

V gene TRBV9 combines with J gene TRBJ1-4; D might be TRBD1 (5 bases). With 3 bases removed from V and 5 bases from J, the gap between germline ends came to 11 bases. The CDR3 covers 14 residues. Germline V gives CDR1 SGDLS, CDR2 YYNGEE. The CDR3: CASSGTGGNEKLFF. The CDR3 nucleotides are TGTGCCAGCAGCGGAACAGGTGGCAATGAAAAACTGTTTTTT.

V is TRBV2 and J is TRBJ1-2; D is uncertain. With 0 bases removed from V and 7 bases from J, the gap between germline ends came to 9 bases. This CDR3 has 13 amino acids. Germline V CDR1 and CDR2: SNHLY, FYNNEI. The CDR3 DNA reads TGTGCCAGCAGTGAAGCGCGGGGTAGTGGCTACACCTTC. Translating gives CASSEARGSGYTF.

The CDR3 reads CSVGDTAGEQYF. Written as DNA, the CDR3 is TGCAGCGTGGGGGACACGGCGGGCGAGCAGTACTTC. The chain uses TRBV29-1 and TRBJ2-7, with D possibly TRBD1 on 6 matching bases. This CDR3 spans 12 amino acids. Germline values: CDR1 SQVTM, CDR2 ANQGSEA. V was clipped by 6 bases and J by 6 bases, with 15 bases between them.

This clone showed up just a few times. This same CDR3 is encoded by further DNA sequences in the sample. V is TRBV28 and J is TRBJ2-2; no clear D gene. Trimming removed 2 bases at V and 2 bases at J, with 6 bases between. The CDR3 covers 14 residues. CDR1 and CDR2 from the germline V gene are MDHEN and SYDVKM. CDR3 sequence: CASSLSQNTGELFF. The CDR3 nucleotides are TGTGCCAGCAGTTTAAGCCAAAACACCGGGGAGCTGTTTTTT.

This chain uses TRBV4-1 with TRBJ1-2; D ambiguous. Germline V lookup: CDR1 MGHRA, CDR2 YSYEKL. V lost 1 base, J lost 0 bases, and 9 bases lay in between. The CDR3 has 15 residues. This CDR3 reads CASSQVQISNYGYTF. DNA for the CDR3: TGCGCCAGCAGCCAAGTACAGATATCTAACTATGGCTACACCTTC.

The V and J genes are TRBV27 and TRBJ1-5; unclear D gene. Germline-derived CDR1 and CDR2 are MNHEY and SMNVEV (reference sequence). The CDR3 extends over 12 amino acids. V dropped 3 bases and J dropped 4 bases, with 4 bases sitting between them. CDR3 DNA: TGTGCCAGCAGTTTCCTGAATCAGCCCCAGCATTTT. Translating it yields CASSFLNQPQHF.

The CDR3 spells CASSPQDNEQFF. CDR3 sequence (DNA): TGTGCCAGCAGCCCCCAGGACAATGAGCAGTTCTTC. This chain uses TRBV7-9 with TRBJ2-1, with D unclear. This CDR3 region has 12 residues. V lost 5 bases, J lost 5 bases, and 7 bases lay in between. Germline CDR1 SEHNR, CDR2 FQNEAQ (reference sequence).

The CDR3 coding sequence is TGTGCCAGCAGTTTAGTCGGAGGATGGGCTGAAGCTTTCTTT. Its protein is CASSLVGGWAEAFF. This chain links TRBV27 with TRBJ1-1; D uncertain. Per germline, CDR1 MNHEY and CDR2 SMNVEV (reference sequence). The CDR3 totals 14 residues. Deletions cut 2 bases from V and 6 bases from J, with 13 bases between.

V gene TRBV7-6 combines with J gene TRBJ1-3; 10 bases match TRBD1. The CDR3 length is 18 residues. V lost 5 bases and J lost 0; bases outside the gene matches: 10. Germline V gene data show CDR1 as SGHVS and CDR2 as FNYEAQ. The CDR3 region is CASSRRTGGPSSGNTIYF. CDR3 in DNA: TGTGCCAGCAGCCGGCGGACAGGGGGGCCATCCTCTGGAAACACCATATATTTT.

The V call is TRBV30, the J call TRBJ1-1; no clear D. The length of the CDR3 is 13 residues. Germline V gives CDR1 GTSNPN, CDR2 SVGIG (reference sequence). The V end lost 3 bases, the J end lost 1 base, and 9 bases lay between the germline ends. CDR3 nucleotides: TGTGCCTGGAGGGCACAGCAGAACACTGAAGCTTTCTTT. Amino acids: CAWRAQQNTEAFF.

The V gene is TRBV7-9, the J gene TRBJ1-4, with D perhaps matching TRBD1 (6 bases). CDR3 size: 14 residues. The V end was cut by 5 bases, the J end by 4 bases, with 11 bases between. The germline V gene encodes CDR1 SEHNR and CDR2 FQNEAQ (reference sequence). The chain's CDR3 is CASSPGQSNEKLFF. For the CDR3, the DNA is TGTGCCAGCAGCCCAGGACAGAGTAATGAAAAACTGTTTTTT.

The chain is built from TRBV11-1 and TRBJ2-3; 12 bases fit TRBD1. Germline CDR1 is SGHAT and CDR2 is FQDESV (reference sequence). With 7 bases clipped from V and 5 bases from J, the junction kept 7 bases outside the gene matches. CDR3 length equals 15 residues. CDR3 sequence (DNA): TGTGCCAGCACCGGGACAGGGGGCGAGAGAGATACGCAGTATTTT. It yields the protein CASTGTGGERDTQYF.

The rearrangement uses TRBV19 and TRBJ2-1; possible D gene TRBD2, 5 bases. From germline, CDR1 is LNHDA and CDR2 SQIVND (reference sequence). The CDR3 length is 15 residues. V was cut by 6 bases and J by 4 bases, with 16 bases left in between. CDR3 nucleotide sequence: TGTGCCAGTAGCCCGTACTCCGGACTTTACAATGAGCAGTTCTTC. The encoded protein is CASSPYSGLYNEQFF.

As to this clone: At one end, the junction sequence differs from germline, possibly due to a read error. The rearrangement joins TRBV7-7 to TRBJ2-7; 7 positions agree with TRBD2. CDR1 SSHAT and CDR2 FNYEAQ come from the germline V gene (reference sequence). The CDR3 has 13 amino acids. The CDR3: CASSPIRAGRQYF. The CDR3 nucleotides read TGTGCTAGCAGCCCTATCCGAGCGGGGCGGCAGTACTTC.